The text below deals with one TCR beta chain. Repertoires were generated with immunoSEQ multiplex PCR, while TCRdb's copy carries only in-frame clones and drops some. Of approximately 150,000 clones listed, 79% are singletons. This sample was included in a study of blood T cell repertoires in COVID-19. CDR1 is MRHNA and CDR2 is SNTAGT in the germline V gene. After removal of 7 bases from V and 0 bases from J, the junction contained 9 bases not matched to a gene. The CDR3 totals 16 residues. The specimen was peripheral blood. The sequence derives from a woman aged 60-70 years with COVID-19, enrolled during active disease. The rearrangement links TRBV6-4 to TRBJ1-5; TRBD1 agrees at 7 bases. CDR3 coding DNA: TGTGCCAGCATCAACCGGGACAGATATAGCAATCAGCCCCAGCATTTT. Translation: CASINRDRYSNQPQHF.